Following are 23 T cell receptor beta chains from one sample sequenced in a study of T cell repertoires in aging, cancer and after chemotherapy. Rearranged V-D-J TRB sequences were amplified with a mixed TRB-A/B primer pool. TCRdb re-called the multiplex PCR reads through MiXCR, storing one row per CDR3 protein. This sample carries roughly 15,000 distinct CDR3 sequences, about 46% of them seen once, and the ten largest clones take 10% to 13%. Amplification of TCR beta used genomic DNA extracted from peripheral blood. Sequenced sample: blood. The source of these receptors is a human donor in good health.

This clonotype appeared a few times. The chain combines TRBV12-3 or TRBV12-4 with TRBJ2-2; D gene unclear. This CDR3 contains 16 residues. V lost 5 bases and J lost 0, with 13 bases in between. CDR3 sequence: CASSPQTGTNTGELFF. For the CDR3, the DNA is TGTGCCAGCAGTCCCCAAACCGGAACGAACACCGGGGAGCTGTTTTTT.

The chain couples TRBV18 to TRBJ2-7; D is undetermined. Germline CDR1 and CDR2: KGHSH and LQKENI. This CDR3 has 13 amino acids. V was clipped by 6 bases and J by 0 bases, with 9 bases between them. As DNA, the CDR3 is TGTGCCAGCTCGCCGAGGAGCTCCTACGAGCAGTACTTC. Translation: CASSPRSSYEQYF.

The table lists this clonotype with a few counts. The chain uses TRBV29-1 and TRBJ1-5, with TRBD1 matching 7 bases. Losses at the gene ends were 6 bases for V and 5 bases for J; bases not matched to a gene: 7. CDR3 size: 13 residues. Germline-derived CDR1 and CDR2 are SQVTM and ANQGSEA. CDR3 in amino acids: CSVTGSGDQPQHF. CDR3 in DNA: TGCAGCGTGACAGGGAGTGGAGATCAGCCCCAGCATTTT.

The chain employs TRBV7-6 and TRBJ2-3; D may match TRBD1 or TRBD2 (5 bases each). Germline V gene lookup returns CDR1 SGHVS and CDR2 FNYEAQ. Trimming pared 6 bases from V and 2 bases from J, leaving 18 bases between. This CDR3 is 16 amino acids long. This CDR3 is CASSLLTGPNTDTQYF. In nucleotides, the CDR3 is TGTGCCAGCAGTCTCCTCACGGGACCAAACACAGATACGCAGTATTTT.

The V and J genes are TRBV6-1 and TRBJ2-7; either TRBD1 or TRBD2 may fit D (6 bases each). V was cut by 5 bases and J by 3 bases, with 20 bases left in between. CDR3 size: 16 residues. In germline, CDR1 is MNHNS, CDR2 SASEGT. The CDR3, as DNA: TGTGCCAGCAGTTACTCCGACTGGGGGGCTATCTACGAGCAGTACTTC. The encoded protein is CASSYSDWGAIYEQYF.

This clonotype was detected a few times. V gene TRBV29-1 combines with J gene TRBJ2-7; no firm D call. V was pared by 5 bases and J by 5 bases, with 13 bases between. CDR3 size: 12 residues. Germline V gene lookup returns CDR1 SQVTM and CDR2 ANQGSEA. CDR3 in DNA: TGCAGCGTTAGGCGCCTTGACCACGAGCAGTACTTC. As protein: CSVRRLDHEQYF.

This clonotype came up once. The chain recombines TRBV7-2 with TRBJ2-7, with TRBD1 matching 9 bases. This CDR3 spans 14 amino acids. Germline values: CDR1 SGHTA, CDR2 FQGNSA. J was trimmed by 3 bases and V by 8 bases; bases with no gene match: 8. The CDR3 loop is CASLEDRGLYEQYF. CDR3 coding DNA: TGTGCCAGCCTCGAGGACAGGGGTCTCTACGAGCAGTACTTC.

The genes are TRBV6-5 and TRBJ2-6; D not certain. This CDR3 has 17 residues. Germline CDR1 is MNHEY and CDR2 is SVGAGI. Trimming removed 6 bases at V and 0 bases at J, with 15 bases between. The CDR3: CASSLSAGVSGANVLTF. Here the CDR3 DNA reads TGTGCCAGCAGCCTGTCTGCAGGCGTCTCTGGGGCCAACGTCCTGACTTTC.

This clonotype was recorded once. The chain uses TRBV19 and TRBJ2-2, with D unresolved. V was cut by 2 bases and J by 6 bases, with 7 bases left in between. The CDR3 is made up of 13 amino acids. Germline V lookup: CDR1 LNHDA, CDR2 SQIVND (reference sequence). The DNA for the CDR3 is TGTGCCAGTAGTATAAATGGTCCCGGGGAGCTGTTTTTT. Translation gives CASSINGPGELFF.

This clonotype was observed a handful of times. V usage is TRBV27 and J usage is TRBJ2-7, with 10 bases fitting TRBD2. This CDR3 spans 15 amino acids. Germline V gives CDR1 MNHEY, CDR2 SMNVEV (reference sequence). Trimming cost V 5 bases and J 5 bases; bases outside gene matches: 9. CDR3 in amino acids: CASSRTGLASDEQYF. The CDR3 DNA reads TGTGCCAGCAGTCGAACGGGACTAGCGTCCGACGAGCAGTACTTC.

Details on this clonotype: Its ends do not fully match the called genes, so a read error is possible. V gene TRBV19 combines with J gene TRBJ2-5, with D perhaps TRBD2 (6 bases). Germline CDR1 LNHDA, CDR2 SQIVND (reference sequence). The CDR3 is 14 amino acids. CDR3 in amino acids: CASNTGRSQETKYF. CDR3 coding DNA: TGTGCCAGTAACACCGGGAGAAGCCAAGAGACCAAGTACTTC.

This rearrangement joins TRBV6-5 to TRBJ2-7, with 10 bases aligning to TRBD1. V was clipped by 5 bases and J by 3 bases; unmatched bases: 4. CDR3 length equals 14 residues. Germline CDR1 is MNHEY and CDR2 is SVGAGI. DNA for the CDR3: TGTGCCAGCAGTCCGGACAGGGGGAACTACGAGCAGTACTTC. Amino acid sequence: CASSPDRGNYEQYF.

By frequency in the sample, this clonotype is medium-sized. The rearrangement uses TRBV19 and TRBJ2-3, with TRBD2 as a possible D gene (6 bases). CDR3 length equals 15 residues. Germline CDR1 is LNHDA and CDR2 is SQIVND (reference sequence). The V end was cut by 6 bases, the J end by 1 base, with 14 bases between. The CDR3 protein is CASREGSGGTDTQYF. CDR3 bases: TGTGCCAGTAGGGAGGGGTCTGGAGGCACAGATACGCAGTATTTT.

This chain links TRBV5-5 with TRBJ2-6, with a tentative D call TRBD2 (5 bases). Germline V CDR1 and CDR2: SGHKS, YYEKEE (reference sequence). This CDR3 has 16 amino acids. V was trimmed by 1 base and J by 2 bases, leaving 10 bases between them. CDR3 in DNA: TGTGCCAGCAGCTTGCCTCGGGGAACTGGGGCCAACGTCCTGACTTTC. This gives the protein CASSLPRGTGANVLTF.

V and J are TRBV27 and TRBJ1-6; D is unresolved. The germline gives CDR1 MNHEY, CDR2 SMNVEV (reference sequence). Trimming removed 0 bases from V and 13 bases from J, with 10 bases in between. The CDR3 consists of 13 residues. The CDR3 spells CASSLSNGFPLHF. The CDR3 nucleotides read TGTGCCAGCAGTTTATCCAACGGGTTCCCCCTCCACTTT.

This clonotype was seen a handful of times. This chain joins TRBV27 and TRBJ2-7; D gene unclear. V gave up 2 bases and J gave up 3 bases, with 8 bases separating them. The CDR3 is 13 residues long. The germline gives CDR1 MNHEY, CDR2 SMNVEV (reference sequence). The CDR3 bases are TGTGCCAGCAGTTTAGGGCAGGACTACGAGCAGTACTTC. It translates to CASSLGQDYEQYF.

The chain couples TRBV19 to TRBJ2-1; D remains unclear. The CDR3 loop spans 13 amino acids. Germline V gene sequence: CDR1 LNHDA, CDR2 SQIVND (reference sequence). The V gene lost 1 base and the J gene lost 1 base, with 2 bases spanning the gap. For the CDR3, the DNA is TGTGCCAGTAGTATAGGTTCCTACAATGAGCAGTTCTTC. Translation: CASSIGSYNEQFF.

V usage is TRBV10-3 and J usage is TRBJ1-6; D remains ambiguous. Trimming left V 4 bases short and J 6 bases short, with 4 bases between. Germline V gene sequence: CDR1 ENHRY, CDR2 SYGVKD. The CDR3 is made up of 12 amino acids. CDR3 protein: CAISVGNSPLHF. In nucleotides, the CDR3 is TGTGCCATCAGTGTCGGTAATTCACCCCTCCACTTT.

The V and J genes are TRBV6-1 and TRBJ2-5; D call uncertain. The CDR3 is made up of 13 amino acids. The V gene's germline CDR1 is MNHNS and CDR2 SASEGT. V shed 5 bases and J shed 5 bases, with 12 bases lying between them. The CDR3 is CASSPGDLETQYF. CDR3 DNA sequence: TGTGCCAGCAGTCCGGGTGACTTGGAGACCCAGTACTTC.

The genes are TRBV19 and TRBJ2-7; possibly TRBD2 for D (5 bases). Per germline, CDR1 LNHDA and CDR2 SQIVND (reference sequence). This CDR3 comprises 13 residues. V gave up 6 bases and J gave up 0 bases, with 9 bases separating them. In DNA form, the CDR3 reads TGTGCCAGTAGCAGCGGAGGCTCCTACGAGCAGTACTTC. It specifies CASSSGGSYEQYF.

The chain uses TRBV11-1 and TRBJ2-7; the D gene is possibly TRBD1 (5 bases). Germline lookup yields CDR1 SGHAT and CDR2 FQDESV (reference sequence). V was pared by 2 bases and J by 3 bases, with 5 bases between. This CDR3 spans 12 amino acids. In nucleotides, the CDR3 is TGTGCCAGCAGCTTAACAGGCTACGAGCAGTACTTC. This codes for CASSLTGYEQYF.

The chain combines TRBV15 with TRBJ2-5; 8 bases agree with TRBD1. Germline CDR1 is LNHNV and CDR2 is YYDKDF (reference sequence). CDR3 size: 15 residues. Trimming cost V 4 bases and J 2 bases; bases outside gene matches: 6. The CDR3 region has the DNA TGTGCCACCAGCAACGACAGGGGACCTCAAGAGACCCAGTACTTC. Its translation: CATSNDRGPQETQYF.

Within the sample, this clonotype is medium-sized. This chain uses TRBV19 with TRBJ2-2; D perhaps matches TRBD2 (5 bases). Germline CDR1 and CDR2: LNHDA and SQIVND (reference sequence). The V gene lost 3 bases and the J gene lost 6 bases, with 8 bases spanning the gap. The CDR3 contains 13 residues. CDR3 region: CASSILAAGELFF. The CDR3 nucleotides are TGTGCCAGTAGTATCCTAGCTGCCGGGGAGCTGTTTTTT.